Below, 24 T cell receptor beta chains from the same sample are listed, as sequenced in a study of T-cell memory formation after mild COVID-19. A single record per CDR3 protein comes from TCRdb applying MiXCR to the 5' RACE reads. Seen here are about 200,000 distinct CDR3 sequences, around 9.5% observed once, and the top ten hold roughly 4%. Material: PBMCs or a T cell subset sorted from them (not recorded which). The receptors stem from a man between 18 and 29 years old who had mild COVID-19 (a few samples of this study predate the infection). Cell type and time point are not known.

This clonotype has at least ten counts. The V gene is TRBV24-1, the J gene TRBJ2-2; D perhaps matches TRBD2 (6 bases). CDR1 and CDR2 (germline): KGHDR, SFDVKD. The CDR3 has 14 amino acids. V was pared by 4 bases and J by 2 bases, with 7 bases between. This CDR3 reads CATSDGGNTGELFF. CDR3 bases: TGTGCCACCAGTGACGGGGGAAACACCGGGGAGCTGTTTTTT.

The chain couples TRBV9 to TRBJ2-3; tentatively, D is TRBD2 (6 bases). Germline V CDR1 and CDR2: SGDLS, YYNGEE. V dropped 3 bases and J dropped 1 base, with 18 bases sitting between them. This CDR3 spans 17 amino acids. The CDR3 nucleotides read TGTGCCAGCAGCGGACGGGTACTAGCCGATGGCACAGATACGCAGTATTTT. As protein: CASSGRVLADGTDTQYF.

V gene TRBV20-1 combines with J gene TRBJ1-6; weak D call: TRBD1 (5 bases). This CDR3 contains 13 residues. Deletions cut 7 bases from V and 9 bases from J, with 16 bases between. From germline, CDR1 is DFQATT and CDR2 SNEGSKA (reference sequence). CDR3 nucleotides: TGCAGTGTCAGGGCCTCCCTAAGTTCACCCCTCCACTTT. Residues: CSVRASLSSPLHF.

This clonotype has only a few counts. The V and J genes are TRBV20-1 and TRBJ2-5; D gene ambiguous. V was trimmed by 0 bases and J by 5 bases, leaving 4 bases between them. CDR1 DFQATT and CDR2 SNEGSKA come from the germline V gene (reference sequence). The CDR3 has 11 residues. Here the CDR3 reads CSARERETQYF. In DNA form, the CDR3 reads TGCAGTGCTAGAGAACGGGAGACCCAGTACTTC.

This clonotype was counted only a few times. In DNA, the CDR3 is TGTGCCAGCAGCCGGGAGGGGGCCTACGAGCAGTACTTC. This codes for CASSREGAYEQYF. The chain recombines TRBV3-1 with TRBJ2-7; perhaps TRBD2 as D (7 bases). V was pared by 4 bases and J by 2 bases, with 9 bases between. The germline V gene has CDR1 LGHDT and CDR2 YNNKEL (reference sequence). The CDR3 is 13 amino acids.

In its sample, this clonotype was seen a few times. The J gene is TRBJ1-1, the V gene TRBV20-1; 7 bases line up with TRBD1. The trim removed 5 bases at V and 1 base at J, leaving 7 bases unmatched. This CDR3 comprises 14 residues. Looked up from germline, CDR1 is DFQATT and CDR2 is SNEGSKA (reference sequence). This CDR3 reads CSAPPTGPNTEAFF. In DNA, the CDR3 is TGCAGTGCTCCCCCGACAGGGCCGAACACTGAAGCTTTCTTT.

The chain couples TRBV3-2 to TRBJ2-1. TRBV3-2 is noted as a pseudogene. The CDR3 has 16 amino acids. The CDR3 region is CASSPIFVLMGNEQFF. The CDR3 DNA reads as TGTGCCAGCAGCCCGATTTTTGTGCTTATGGGGAATGAGCAGTTCTTC.

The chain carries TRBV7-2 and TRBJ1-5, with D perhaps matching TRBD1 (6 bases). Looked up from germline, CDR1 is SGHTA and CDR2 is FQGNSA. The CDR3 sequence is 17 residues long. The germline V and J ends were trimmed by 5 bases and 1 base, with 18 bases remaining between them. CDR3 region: CASSARGGMRSNQPQHF. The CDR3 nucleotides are TGTGCCAGCAGCGCCAGGGGAGGGATGAGGAGCAATCAGCCCCAGCATTTT. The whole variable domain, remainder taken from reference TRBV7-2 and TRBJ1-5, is GAGVSQSPSNKVTEKGKDVELRCDPISGHTALYWYRQSLGQGLEFLIYFQGNSAPDKSGLPSDRFSAERTGGSVSTLTIQRTQQEDSAVYLCASSARGGMRSNQPQHFGDGTRLSIL.

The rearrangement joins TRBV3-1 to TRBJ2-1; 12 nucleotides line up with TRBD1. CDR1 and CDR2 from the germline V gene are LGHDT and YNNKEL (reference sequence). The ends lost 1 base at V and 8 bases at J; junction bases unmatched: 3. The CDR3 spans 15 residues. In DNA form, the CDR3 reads TGTGCCAGCAGCCAAGTGGGGACAGGGGGCGATGAGCAGTTCTTC. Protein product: CASSQVGTGGDEQFF.

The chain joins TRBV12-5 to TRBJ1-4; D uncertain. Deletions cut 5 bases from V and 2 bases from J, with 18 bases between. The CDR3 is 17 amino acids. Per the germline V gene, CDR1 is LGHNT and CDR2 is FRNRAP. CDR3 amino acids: CASGPPGAVRTNEKLFF. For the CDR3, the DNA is TGTGCTAGTGGTCCACCAGGCGCTGTGCGGACTAATGAAAAACTGTTTTTT. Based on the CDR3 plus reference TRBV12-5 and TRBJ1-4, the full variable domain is DARVTQTPRHKVTEMGQEVTMRCQPILGHNTVFWYRQTMMQGLELLAYFRNRAPLDDSGMPKDRFSAEMPDATLATLKIQPSEPRDSAVYFCASGPPGAVRTNEKLFFGSGTQLSVL.

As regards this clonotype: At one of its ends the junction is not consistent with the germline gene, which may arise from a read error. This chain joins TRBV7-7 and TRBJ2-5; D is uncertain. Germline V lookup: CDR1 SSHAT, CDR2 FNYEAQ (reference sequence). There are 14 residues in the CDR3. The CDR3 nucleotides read TGTGCTAGCAGCTTTTCACCGCGACAAGAGACCCAGTACTTC. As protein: CASSFSPRQETQYF.

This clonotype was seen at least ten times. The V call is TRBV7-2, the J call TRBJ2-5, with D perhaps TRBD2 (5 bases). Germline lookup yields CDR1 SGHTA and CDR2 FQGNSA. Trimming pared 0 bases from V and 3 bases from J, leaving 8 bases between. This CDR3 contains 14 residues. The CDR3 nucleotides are TGTGCCAGCAGCTTAGCGCTCGGGAAAGAGACCCAGTACTTC. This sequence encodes CASSLALGKETQYF.

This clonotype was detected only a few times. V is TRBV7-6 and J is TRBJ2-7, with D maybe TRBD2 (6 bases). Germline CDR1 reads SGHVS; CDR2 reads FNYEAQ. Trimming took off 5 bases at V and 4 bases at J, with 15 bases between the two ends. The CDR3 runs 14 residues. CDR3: CASSPQEGGYEQYF. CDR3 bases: TGTGCCAGCAGCCCCCAGGAGGGCGGATACGAGCAGTACTTC. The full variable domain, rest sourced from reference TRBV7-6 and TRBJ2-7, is GAGVSQSPRYKVTKRGQDVALRCDPISGHVSLYWYRQALGQGPEFLTYFNYEAQQDKSGLPNDRFSAERPEGSISTLTIQRTEQRDSAMYRCASSPQEGGYEQYFGPGTRLTVT.

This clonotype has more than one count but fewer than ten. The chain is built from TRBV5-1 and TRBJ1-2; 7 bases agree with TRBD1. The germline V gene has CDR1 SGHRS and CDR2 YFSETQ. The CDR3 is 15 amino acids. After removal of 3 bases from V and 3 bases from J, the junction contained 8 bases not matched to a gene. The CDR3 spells CASSSRPGGDYGYTF. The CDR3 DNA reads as TGCGCCAGCAGCTCGCGGCCAGGGGGAGACTATGGCTACACCTTC.

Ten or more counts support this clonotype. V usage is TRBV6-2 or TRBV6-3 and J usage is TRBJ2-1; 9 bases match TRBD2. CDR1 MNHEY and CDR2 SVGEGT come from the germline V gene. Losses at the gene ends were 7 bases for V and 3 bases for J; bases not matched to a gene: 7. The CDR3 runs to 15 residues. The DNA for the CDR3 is TGTGCCAGCATTAATAGCGGGGGACGCTACAATGAGCAGTTCTTC. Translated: CASINSGGRYNEQFF.

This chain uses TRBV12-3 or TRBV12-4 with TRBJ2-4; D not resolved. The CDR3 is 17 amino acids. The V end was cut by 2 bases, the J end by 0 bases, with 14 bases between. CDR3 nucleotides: TGTGCCAGCAGTTTAATAGGTGGCTCGCTAGCCAAAAACATTCAGTACTTC. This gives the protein CASSLIGGSLAKNIQYF.

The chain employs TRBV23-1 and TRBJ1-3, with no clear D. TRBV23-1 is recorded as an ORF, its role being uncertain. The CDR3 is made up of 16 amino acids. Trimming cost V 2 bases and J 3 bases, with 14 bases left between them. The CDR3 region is CASSQLQDEDGNTIYF. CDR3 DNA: TGCGCCAGCAGTCAACTCCAGGATGAAGATGGAAACACCATATATTTT.

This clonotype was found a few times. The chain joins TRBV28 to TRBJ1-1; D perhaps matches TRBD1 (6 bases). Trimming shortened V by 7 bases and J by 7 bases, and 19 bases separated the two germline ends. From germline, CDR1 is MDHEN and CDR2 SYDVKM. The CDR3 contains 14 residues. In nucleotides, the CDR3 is TGTGCCAGCACCGACCCCGGGGGGGCTGATGAAGCTTTCTTT. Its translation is CASTDPGGADEAFF.

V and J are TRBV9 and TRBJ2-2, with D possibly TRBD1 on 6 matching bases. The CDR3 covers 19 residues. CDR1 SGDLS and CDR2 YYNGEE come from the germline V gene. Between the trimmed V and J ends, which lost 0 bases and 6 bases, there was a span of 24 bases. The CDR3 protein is CASSVATRWQGPSPGELFF. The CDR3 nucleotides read TGTGCCAGCAGCGTAGCTACCCGGTGGCAGGGGCCGTCCCCCGGGGAGCTGTTTTTT.

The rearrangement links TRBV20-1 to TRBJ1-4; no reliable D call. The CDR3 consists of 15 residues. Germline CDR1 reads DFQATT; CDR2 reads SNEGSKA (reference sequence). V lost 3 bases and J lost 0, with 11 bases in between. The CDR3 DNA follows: TGCAGTGCTAGGATCGACGGCGCAACTAATGAAAAACTGTTTTTT. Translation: CSARIDGATNEKLFF.

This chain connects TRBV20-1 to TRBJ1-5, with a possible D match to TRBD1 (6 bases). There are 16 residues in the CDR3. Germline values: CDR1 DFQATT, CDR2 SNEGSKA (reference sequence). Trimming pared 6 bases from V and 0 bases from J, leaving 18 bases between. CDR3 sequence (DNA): TGCAGTGCGACTAGTATACAGGGCGATAGCAATCAGCCCCAGCATTTT. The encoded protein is CSATSIQGDSNQPQHF.

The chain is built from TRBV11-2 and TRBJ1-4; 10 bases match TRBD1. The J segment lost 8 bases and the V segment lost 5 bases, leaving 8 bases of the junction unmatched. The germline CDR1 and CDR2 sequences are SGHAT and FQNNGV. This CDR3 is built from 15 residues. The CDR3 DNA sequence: TGTGCCAGCAGCGAGACAGGGGGCGCGTGGGAAAAACTGTTTTTT. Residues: CASSETGGAWEKLFF.

The CDR3 reads CASRDRASTDTQYF. As DNA, the CDR3 is TGTGCCAGCAGGGACAGGGCTAGCACAGATACGCAGTATTTT. The J gene is TRBJ2-3, the V gene TRBV12-3 or TRBV12-4, with TRBD1 matching 8 bases. CDR3 size: 14 residues. After removal of 6 bases from V and 0 bases from J, the junction contained 2 bases not matched to a gene.

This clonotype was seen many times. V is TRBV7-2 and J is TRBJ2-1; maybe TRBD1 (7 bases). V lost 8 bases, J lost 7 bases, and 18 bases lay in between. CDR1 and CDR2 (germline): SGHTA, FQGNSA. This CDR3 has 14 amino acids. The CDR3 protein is CASARQGRGNEQFF. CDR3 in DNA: TGTGCCAGCGCCCGACAGGGACGGGGGAATGAGCAGTTCTTC.